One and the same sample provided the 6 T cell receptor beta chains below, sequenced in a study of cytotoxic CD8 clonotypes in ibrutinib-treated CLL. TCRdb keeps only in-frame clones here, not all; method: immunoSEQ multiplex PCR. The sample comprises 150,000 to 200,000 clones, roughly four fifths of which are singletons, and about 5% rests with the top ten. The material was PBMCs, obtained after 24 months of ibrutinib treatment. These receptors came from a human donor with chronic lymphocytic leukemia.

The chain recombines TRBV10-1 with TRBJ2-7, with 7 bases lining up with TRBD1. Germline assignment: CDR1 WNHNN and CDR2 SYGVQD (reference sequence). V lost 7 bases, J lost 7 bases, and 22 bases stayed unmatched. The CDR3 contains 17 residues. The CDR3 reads CASNLSCNRGQPNEQYF. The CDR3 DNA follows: TGCGCCAGCAACTTATCCTGCAACAGGGGTCAACCGAATGAGCAGTACTTC.

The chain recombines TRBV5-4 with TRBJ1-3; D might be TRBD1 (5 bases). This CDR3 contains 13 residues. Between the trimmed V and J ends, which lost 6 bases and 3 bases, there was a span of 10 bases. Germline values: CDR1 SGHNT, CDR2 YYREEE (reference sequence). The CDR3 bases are TGTGCCAGCACGGGGGGGGATGGAAACACCATATATTTT. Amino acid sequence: CASTGGDGNTIYF.

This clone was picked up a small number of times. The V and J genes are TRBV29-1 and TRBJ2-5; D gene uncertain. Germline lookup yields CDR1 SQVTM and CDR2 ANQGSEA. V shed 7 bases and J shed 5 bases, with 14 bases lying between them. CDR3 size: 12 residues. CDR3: CSGQAGWETQYF. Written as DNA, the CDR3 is TGCAGCGGGCAGGCTGGGTGGGAGACCCAGTACTTC.

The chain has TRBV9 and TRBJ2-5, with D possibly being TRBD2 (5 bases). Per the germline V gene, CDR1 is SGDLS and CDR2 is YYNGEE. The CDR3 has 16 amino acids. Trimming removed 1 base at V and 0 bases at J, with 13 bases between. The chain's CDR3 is CASSVTGTKYQETQYF. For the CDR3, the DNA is TGTGCCAGCAGCGTAACGGGAACCAAGTACCAAGAGACCCAGTACTTC. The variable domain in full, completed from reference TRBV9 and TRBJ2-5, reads DSGVTQTPKHLITATGQRVTLRCSPRSGDLSVYWYQQSLDQGLQFLIQYYNGEERAKGNILERFSAQQFPDLHSELNLSSLELGDSALYFCASSVTGTKYQETQYFGPGTRLLVL.

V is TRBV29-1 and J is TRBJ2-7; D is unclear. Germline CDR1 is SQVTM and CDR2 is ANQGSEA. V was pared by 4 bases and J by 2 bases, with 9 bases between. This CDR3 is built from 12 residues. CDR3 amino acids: CSVGCSTYEQYF. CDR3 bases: TGCAGCGTTGGTTGTTCTACCTACGAGCAGTACTTC.

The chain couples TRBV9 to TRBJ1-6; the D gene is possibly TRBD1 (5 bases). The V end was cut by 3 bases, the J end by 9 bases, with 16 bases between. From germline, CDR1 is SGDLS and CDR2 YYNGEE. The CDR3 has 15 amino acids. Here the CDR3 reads CASSAGGRVISPLHF. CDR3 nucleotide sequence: TGTGCCAGCAGCGCGGGGGGACGGGTCATTTCACCCCTCCACTTT.